The present T cell receptor beta chain was sequenced within a study of radiotherapy plus CTLA-4 blockade in lung cancer. V dropped 6 bases and J dropped 6 bases, with 9 bases sitting between them. Germline V CDR1 and CDR2: SGHDT, YYEEEE. This CDR3 comprises 12 residues. Generated by immunoSEQ multiplex PCR, the TCRdb table keeps only in-frame clones and is missing some. The sample holds about 95,000 clones, 82% seen once. CTLA-4 blockade with ipilimumab, together with focal radiation, was given to patients with chemo-refractory metastatic non-small-cell lung cancer. The sequence came from a human donor with non-small cell lung cancer who had a partial response to radiotherapy plus ipilimumab. The sample here was peripheral blood, taken from a patient treated with radiotherapy plus ipilimumab. The chain is built from TRBV5-6 and TRBJ2-2; D might be TRBD1 (6 bases). Written as DNA, the CDR3 is TGTGCCAGCAACAGGGATGCCGGGGAGCTGTTTTTT. Translated, it gives CASNRDAGELFF.